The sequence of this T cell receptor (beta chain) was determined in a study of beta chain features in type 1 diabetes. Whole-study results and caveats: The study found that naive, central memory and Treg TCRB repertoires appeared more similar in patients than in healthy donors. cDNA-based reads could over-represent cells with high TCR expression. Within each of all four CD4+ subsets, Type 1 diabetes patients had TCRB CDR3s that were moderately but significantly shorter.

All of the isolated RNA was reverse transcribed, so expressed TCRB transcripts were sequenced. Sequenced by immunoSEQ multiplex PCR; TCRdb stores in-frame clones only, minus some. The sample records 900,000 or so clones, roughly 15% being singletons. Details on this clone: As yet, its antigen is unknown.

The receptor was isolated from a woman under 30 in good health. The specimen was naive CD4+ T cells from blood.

In DNA, the CDR3 is TGTGCCAGCAGTTACTCGACAGGACCCATGAACACTGAAGCTTTCTTT. It is translated as CASSYSTGPMNTEAFF. The chain recombines TRBV6-5 with TRBJ1-1; D perhaps matches TRBD1 (6 bases). Trimming removed 0 bases at V and 0 bases at J, with 11 bases between. The CDR3 contains 16 residues. Per the germline V gene, CDR1 is MNHEY and CDR2 is SVGAGI.